This T cell receptor beta chain was identified during a study of T cell repertoires and HLA-DP antigens. About the study: Alloreactive CD4+ T cells targeted HLA-DP on transduced HeLa.

In regard to this clone: The antigen is undetermined.

Study observations and caveats: Clones undetected before culture averaged about 35% against one allele and around 50% against the other.

V lost 3 bases, J lost 4 bases, and 9 bases lay in between. CDR1 is MGHRA and CDR2 is YSYEKL in the germline V gene. There are 13 residues in the CDR3. Each pre-culture CD4+ sample aimed for over 150,000 T cell genomes at deep resolution. Assay: immunoSEQ multiplex PCR; the TCRdb copy retains only in-frame clones and omits some. The sample holds around 100,000 clones, more than 85% seen once. Sequencing used CD4+ T cells from PBMCs. This chain links TRBV4-1 with TRBJ1-2, with no clear D. The origin of this receptor is a woman aged 18-30 years in good health and CMV-seronegative. The CDR3 is CASSQLGLYGYTF. CDR3 DNA: TGCGCCAGCAGCCAGTTGGGCCTCTATGGCTACACCTTC.